Each of the 20 T cell receptor beta chains below was sequenced from the same sample in a study of CD4 T cells in relation to SARS-CoV-2 and coronaviruses listed by TCRdb under 2021. Libraries were built with the immunoSEQ multiplex PCR assay. Entries here come from immuneACCESS through TCRdb and include only in-frame sequences with V and J called. Some clones fail to appear in such tables; in the studies checked, an unresolved V gene covers under half of the shortfall, and the cause of the remainder is unknown. The sample table shows 15,000 to 20,000 clones, and almost 80% are seen once. The ten largest clones represent approximately 19% of the sample. CD4+ T cells from unexposed donors were collected before the COVID-19 pandemic (2011-2018). The EasySep CD4+ T cell isolation kit was used to isolate CD4+ T cells once the cultures had run for nine to eleven days. The antigens of these receptors remain unknown.

The sample was CD4+ T cells from PBMCs, cultured in vitro. The origin of the receptors is a human donor in good health.

The gene calls are TRBV15 and TRBJ1-2; perhaps TRBD1 as D (6 bases). V was shortened by 3 bases and J by 8 bases, with 10 bases between the two germline ends. This CDR3 is built from 12 residues. Germline V gives CDR1 LNHNV, CDR2 YYDKDF (reference sequence). CDR3 sequence (DNA): TGTGCCACCAGCAGGGACAGCCAGGGCTACACCTTC. It yields the protein CATSRDSQGYTF. Filled out from reference TRBV15 and TRBJ1-2, the complete variable domain reads DAMVIQNPRYQVTQFGKPVTLSCSQTLNHNVMYWYQQKSSQAPKLLFHYYDKDFNNEADTPDNFQSRRPNTSFCFLDIRSPGLGDTAMYLCATSRDSQGYTFGSGTRLTVV.

The CDR3 DNA is TGTGCCAGCAGTTTCCAACAGGGCGGAAGCACAGATACGCAGTATTTT. Its translation is CASSFQQGGSTDTQYF. The chain links TRBV28 to TRBJ2-3; TRBD1 might be the D (6 bases). Germline-derived CDR1 and CDR2 are MDHEN and SYDVKM. Trimming shortened V by 3 bases and J by 0 bases, and 13 bases separated the two germline ends. The CDR3 loop spans 16 amino acids.

The chain joins TRBV11-1 to TRBJ1-2; 8 bases align to TRBD1. The trim removed 5 bases at V and 8 bases at J, leaving 7 bases unmatched. Germline V gives CDR1 SGHAT, CDR2 FQDESV (reference sequence). This CDR3 has 13 residues. The CDR3 here is CASSNERTGGYTF. The CDR3 DNA reads as TGTGCCAGCAGCAATGAAAGGACAGGGGGCTACACCTTC.

This clone was counted only a few times. CDR3 region: CASSIERTQYF. CDR3 DNA sequence: TGTGCCAGTAGTATTGAACGCACGCAGTATTTT. The gene calls are TRBV19 and TRBJ2-3, with unresolved D. The CDR3 sequence is 11 residues long. Germline CDR1 and CDR2: LNHDA and SQIVND (reference sequence). Trimming left V 3 bases short and J 9 bases short, with 7 bases between.

The V gene is TRBV27, the J gene TRBJ1-6, with TRBD1 matching over 7 bases. Germline CDR1 MNHEY, CDR2 SMNVEV (reference sequence). V lost 6 bases and J lost 0; bases outside the gene matches: 8. The CDR3 runs 17 residues. CDR3 sequence reads: CASRKDRLSSYNSPLHF. CDR3 DNA sequence: TGTGCCAGCAGGAAGGACAGGTTGAGCTCCTATAATTCACCCCTCCACTTT.

The chain links TRBV5-1 to TRBJ2-7, with a tentative D call TRBD1 (5 bases). The germline gives CDR1 SGHRS, CDR2 YFSETQ. The CDR3 length is 14 residues. The V end was cut by 5 bases, the J end by 2 bases, with 14 bases between. The CDR3 region is CASRDAQGAYEQYF. Here the CDR3 DNA reads TGCGCCAGCAGGGATGCCCAGGGTGCCTACGAGCAGTACTTC.

This chain connects TRBV19 to TRBJ2-1; the match to TRBD2 covers 7 bases. Germline V gene sequence: CDR1 LNHDA, CDR2 SQIVND (reference sequence). V shed 8 bases and J 7 bases; nucleotides not matched to a gene: 11. This CDR3 spans 14 amino acids. In DNA, the CDR3 is TGTGCCAGTGAGGGGAGGGCCTTTGGAAATGAGCAGTTCTTC. Its translation: CASEGRAFGNEQFF.

The V gene is TRBV5-1, the J gene TRBJ1-2; 10 positions match TRBD1. J gave up 7 bases and V 4 bases, and 10 bases lay outside the gene matches. This CDR3 region has 15 residues. The germline V gene encodes CDR1 SGHRS and CDR2 YFSETQ. This CDR3 is CASSPGQGSVGGYTF. The DNA of the CDR3 is TGCGCCAGCAGCCCGGGACAGGGGTCTGTTGGTGGCTACACCTTC.

J is TRBJ1-1 and V is TRBV28, with a tentative D call TRBD1 (6 bases). Per germline, CDR1 MDHEN and CDR2 SYDVKM. The CDR3 totals 15 residues. CDR3 in amino acids: CARSEEGERNTEAFF. In nucleotides, the CDR3 is TGTGCTCGCTCAGAGGAGGGGGAAAGAAACACTGAAGCTTTCTTT.

This clone has more than one count but fewer than ten. This chain uses TRBV18 with TRBJ2-1; TRBD2 is a possible D gene (5 bases). CDR1 and CDR2 (germline): KGHSH, LQKENI. Trimming removed 1 base at V and 0 bases at J, with 10 bases between. The CDR3 contains 16 residues. CDR3 nucleotides: TGTGCCAGCTCACCACAGGTGGGGAGCTCCTACAATGAGCAGTTCTTC. Translated: CASSPQVGSSYNEQFF. The full variable domain, rest sourced from reference TRBV18 and TRBJ2-1, is NAGVMQNPRHLVRRRGQEARLRCSPMKGHSHVYWYRQLPEEGLKFMVYLQKENIIDESGMPKERFSAEFPKEGPSILRIQQVVRGDSAAYFCASSPQVGSSYNEQFFGPGTRLTVL.

The chain joins TRBV24-1 to TRBJ1-5; 9 bases agree with TRBD1. The V gene end was trimmed by 4 bases and the J gene end by 3 bases; junction bases not matched to a gene: 6. The germline V gene encodes CDR1 KGHDR and CDR2 SFDVKD. This CDR3 contains 16 residues. DNA for the CDR3: TGTGCCACCAGTGACACGACAGGGGGGTTCAATCAGCCCCAGCATTTT. This codes for CATSDTTGGFNQPQHF.

The J gene is TRBJ2-1, the V gene TRBV28; D unresolved. From germline, CDR1 is MDHEN and CDR2 SYDVKM. CDR3 length equals 14 residues. The ends were cut back, 6 bases at V and 6 bases at J, with 15 bases in the middle. The CDR3 DNA follows: TGTGCCAGCAGGGGTTATCAGGACGCCAATGAGCAGTTCTTC. Translated: CASRGYQDANEQFF. Drawing the rest from reference TRBV28 and TRBJ2-1, the complete variable domain is DVKVTQSSRYLVKRTGEKVFLECVQDMDHENMFWYRQDPGLGLRLIYFSYDVKMKEKGDIPEGYSVSREKKERFSLILESASTNQTSMYLCASRGYQDANEQFFGPGTRLTVL.

The gene calls are TRBV9 and TRBJ2-3; 13 nucleotides align to TRBD2. With 4 bases clipped from V and 2 bases from J, the junction kept 4 bases outside the gene matches. CDR1 SGDLS and CDR2 YYNGEE come from the germline V gene. This CDR3 contains 16 residues. As DNA, the CDR3 is TGTGCCAGCAGCCCCACTAGCGGGAGGGCCACAGATACGCAGTATTTT. Its translation: CASSPTSGRATDTQYF. Complete variable domain (other parts from reference TRBV9 and TRBJ2-3): DSGVTQTPKHLITATGQRVTLRCSPRSGDLSVYWYQQSLDQGLQFLIQYYNGEERAKGNILERFSAQQFPDLHSELNLSSLELGDSALYFCASSPTSGRATDTQYFGPGTRLTVL.

The CDR3: CASTGTGGNQPQHF. The DNA of the CDR3 is TGTGCCAGCACCGGGACCGGAGGGAATCAGCCCCAGCATTTT. The V gene is TRBV2, the J gene TRBJ1-5; a possible D gene is TRBD1 (5 bases). Trimming shortened V by 7 bases and J by 4 bases, and 14 bases separated the two germline ends. Germline-derived CDR1 and CDR2 are SNHLY and FYNNEI. This CDR3 is built from 14 residues.

The chain combines TRBV30 with TRBJ2-6; D is undetermined. Per germline, CDR1 GTSNPN and CDR2 SVGIG (reference sequence). Trimming removed 0 bases at V and 4 bases at J, with 4 bases between. The CDR3 runs 13 residues. This CDR3 is CAWSVKGANVLTF. The CDR3 nucleotides read TGTGCCTGGAGTGTAAAGGGGGCCAACGTCCTGACTTTC.

The chain links TRBV6-6 to TRBJ2-7, with 7 bases identical to TRBD1. Germline trimming cut 10 bases from V and 1 base from J; bases unmatched to any gene: 7. The germline V gene encodes CDR1 MNHNY and CDR2 SVGAGI (reference sequence). The CDR3 runs 13 residues. In DNA, the CDR3 is TGTGCCACCTCCAGGGGGAGATCCTACGAGCAGTACTTC. It is translated as CATSRGRSYEQYF.

The chain employs TRBV5-1 and TRBJ1-1, with D hard to call. This CDR3 is built from 14 residues. V lost 2 bases, J lost 4 bases, and 12 bases lay in between. CDR1 and CDR2 (germline): SGHRS, YFSETQ. The CDR3 DNA reads as TGCGCCAGCAGCTTCACATGGGGTGGCACTGAAGCTTTCTTT. Its translation is CASSFTWGGTEAFF.

The chain carries TRBV12-5 and TRBJ1-5, with D hard to call. Germline values: CDR1 LGHNT, CDR2 FRNRAP. The V gene lost 0 bases and the J gene lost 3 bases, with 15 bases spanning the gap. This CDR3 is 17 amino acids long. DNA of the CDR3: TGTGCTAGTGGTTTGGTACTCGGAGGAACCCACAATCAGCCCCAGCATTTT. It yields the protein CASGLVLGGTHNQPQHF.

The CDR3 spells CATSDWTGVRQYF. For the CDR3, the DNA is TGTGCCACCAGTGATTGGACAGGCGTCCGGCAGTACTTC. V gene TRBV24-1 combines with J gene TRBJ2-7; 7 bases line up with TRBD1. Germline loops: CDR1 KGHDR, CDR2 SFDVKD. The CDR3 extends over 13 amino acids. With 2 bases clipped from V and 9 bases from J, the junction kept 6 bases outside the gene matches.

This clone was seen a handful of times. The rearrangement uses TRBV6-5 and TRBJ2-1; 8 nucleotides match TRBD2. This CDR3 is built from 15 residues. Germline lookup yields CDR1 MNHEY and CDR2 SVGAGI. V shed 5 bases and J 3 bases; nucleotides not matched to a gene: 6. CDR3 protein: CASSPGLGVYNEQFF. DNA for the CDR3: TGTGCCAGCAGTCCGGGACTAGGGGTCTACAATGAGCAGTTCTTC.